This T cell receptor (beta chain) was captured in a study of blood T cell repertoires in COVID-19. In the study overall: From the United States, Italy and Spain came samples of acute and convalescent COVID-19. Nucleic acid was either cDNA or gDNA, and it came from T cells, B-cell-depleted T cells, or PBMCs.

In the source study's methods: Estimation of nucleated cell counts was performed using reference gene primer amplification. Profiled with immunoSEQ multiplex PCR; TCRdb holds only in-frame clones, not every one. The DNA was the basis for D and trimming; V, J and clone size are from that table. The sample consists of about 350,000 clones, more than 70% of them appearing once. With 6 bases clipped from V and 5 bases from J, the junction kept 6 bases outside the gene matches. CDR1 MRHNA and CDR2 SNTAGT come from the germline V gene. The CDR3 runs to 14 residues. The TCR originated in an older woman with COVID-19, enrolled during active disease. Sequenced material: peripheral blood. The chain couples TRBV6-4 to TRBJ2-3; the match to TRBD2 covers 9 bases. CDR3 sequence: CASSVSGGGDTQYF. DNA for the CDR3: TGTGCCAGCAGCGTTAGCGGGGGCGGAGATACGCAGTATTTT.